This entry features one TCR beta chain sequence. Antigen specificity is unknown. A junction end diverges from the germline sequence, so it may reflect a read error. This record comes from a study of T cell repertoires in cytomegalovirus infection. Study at large: An indication of both CMV infection and matching HLA type came from public TCR beta signatures.

Study findings and constraints: It was HLA-C-restricted CMV-specific TCR beta clonotypes that dominated the response ex vivo.

MiXCR, run by TCRdb on the reads, gives a single entry per CDR3 protein. The sample has under 350,000 distinct CDR3 sequences, over 7.5% seen once; the top ten hold 3.5% to 4.5%. Germline values: CDR1 SGHTA, CDR2 FQGNSA. This CDR3 contains 14 residues. This TCR was sampled from a human donor in good health (CMV status not recorded). Some clones in this sample may be carry-over from other donors' samples. J is TRBJ1-5 and V is TRBV7-2, with 8 bases identical to TRBD1. The sample taken for sequencing was PBMCs. The CDR3, as DNA: TGTGCCAGCAGCTCCCAGGGGGCTAATCGGCCCCAGCATTTT. Its protein is CASSSQGANRPQHF.